This paragraph covers one TCR beta chain sequence. Its antigen is as yet unknown. This sample was included in a study of shared clonotypes between healthy human individuals. Findings and caveats of the study: Non-shared clonotypes displayed generation probabilities falling below those of clonotypes present in all four donors. On the whole, naive subsets had larger estimated richness than memory subsets had.

The J segment lost 4 bases and the V segment lost 1 base, leaving 10 bases of the junction unmatched. CDR1 and CDR2 from the germline V gene are KGHSH and LQKENI. The CDR3 covers 16 residues. In the original analysis: There were no quality scores in the junction-only immunoSEQ sequences, so filtering differed. TCRdb's copy holds only in-frame clones and misses some; the assay was immunoSEQ multiplex PCR. V, J and clone size reflect that table, while D and trimming were determined from the DNA. Among a few million clones listed, 90% to 95% were seen once. The chain couples TRBV18 to TRBJ2-7; 7 nucleotides align to TRBD1. Sequencing used naive CD4+ T cells sorted from blood. The subset is: CD45RA+ positively selected. This TCR was sampled from a man between 18 and 35 years old in good health. The CDR3 protein is CASSPLPWDSKYEQYF. DNA for the CDR3: TGTGCCAGCTCACCACTACCCTGGGACAGCAAGTACGAGCAGTACTTC.